Listed below are T cell receptor beta chains from one sample, sequenced in a study of CD8+ T cells in alopecia areata. Sequenced by immunoSEQ multiplex PCR; TCRdb stores in-frame clones only, minus some. The table shows more than 110,000 clones, with roughly 64% occurring only once. The source material was CD4+ T cells sorted from blood, sampled at week 0. The receptors were gathered from a human donor with alopecia areata. Each CDR3 is given with its conserved first and last residue. The D gene is left open where the match is weak. The listing skips clone size in some rows; elsewhere it reads once, few, many or a size class.

d_call: TRBD1; j_call: TRBJ2-7; v_call: TRBV7-3; clone_size: NA; cdr3_aa: CASSPTGLAEEQYF; cdr3_nt: TGTGCCAGCAGCCCGACAGGGCTGGCAGAAGAGCAGTACTTC
d_call: TRBD1; j_call: TRBJ1-2; v_call: TRBV15; clone_size: NA; cdr3_aa: CATSNDRDYGYTF; cdr3_nt: TGTGCCACCAGCAATGACAGGGACTATGGCTACACCTTC
d_call: NA; j_call: TRBJ2-3; v_call: TRBV29-1; clone_size: NA; cdr3_aa: CSVDRGQRNTDTQYF; cdr3_nt: TGCAGCGTGGACCGCGGACAGCGCAACACAGATACGCAGTATTTT
d_call: NA; j_call: TRBJ1-4; v_call: TRBV27; clone_size: once; cdr3_aa: CASRKRGATNEKLFF; cdr3_nt: TGTGCCAGCAGGAAAAGGGGTGCAACTAATGAAAAACTGTTTTTT
d_call: NA; j_call: TRBJ2-3; v_call: TRBV4-3; clone_size: NA; cdr3_aa: CASSQDPGRPTDTQYF; cdr3_nt: TGCGCCAGCAGCCAAGATCCCGGCAGACCCACAGATACGCAGTATTTT
d_call: NA; j_call: TRBJ2-1; v_call: TRBV7-8; clone_size: few; cdr3_aa: CASSRPRSGGNEQFF; cdr3_nt: TGTGCCAGCAGTCGCCCTAGGTCCGGAGGGAATGAGCAGTTCTTC
d_call: NA; j_call: TRBJ2-7; v_call: TRBV5-1; clone_size: NA; cdr3_aa: CASSLGAYEQYF; cdr3_nt: TGCGCCAGCAGCTTGGGTGCTTACGAGCAGTACTTC
d_call: TRBD1; j_call: TRBJ1-2; v_call: TRBV7-2; clone_size: NA; cdr3_aa: CASSLGQGGYGYTF; cdr3_nt: TGTGCCAGCAGCTTAGGACAGGGTGGCTATGGCTACACCTTC
d_call: NA; j_call: TRBJ2-1; v_call: TRBV6-6; clone_size: NA; cdr3_aa: CASSTYDNEQFF; cdr3_nt: TGTGCCAGCAGCACCTACGACAATGAGCAGTTCTTC
d_call: NA; j_call: TRBJ1-2; v_call: TRBV6-1; clone_size: once; cdr3_aa: CASSRDLNYGYTF; cdr3_nt: TGTGCCAGCAGCCGCGATCTTAACTATGGCTACACCTTC
d_call: NA; j_call: TRBJ2-3; v_call: TRBV4-1; clone_size: NA; cdr3_aa: CASSRKMGGTQDPDTQYF; cdr3_nt: TGCGCCAGCAGCCGGAAGATGGGGGGGACACAGGATCCAGATACGCAGTATTTT
d_call: NA; j_call: TRBJ2-5; v_call: TRBV4-1; clone_size: NA; cdr3_aa: CASSRSEPYQETQYF; cdr3_nt: TGCGCCAGCAGTCGTAGCGAACCGTACCAAGAGACCCAGTACTTC
d_call: NA; j_call: TRBJ2-7; v_call: TRBV10-3; clone_size: NA; cdr3_aa: CAISELSEQYF; cdr3_nt: TGTGCCATCAGTGAGTTAAGCGAGCAGTACTTC
d_call: NA; j_call: TRBJ1-6; v_call: TRBV12-5; clone_size: few; cdr3_aa: CASGLPTMNSPLHF; cdr3_nt: TGTGCTAGTGGTTTGCCCACAATGAATTCACCCCTCCACTTT
d_call: NA; j_call: TRBJ2-1; v_call: TRBV29-1; clone_size: NA; cdr3_aa: CSARQGGSVNEQFF; cdr3_nt: TGCAGCGCCCGGCAGGGTGGATCCGTCAATGAGCAGTTCTTC
d_call: NA; j_call: TRBJ2-5; v_call: TRBV9; clone_size: NA; cdr3_aa: CASSGGLRSQETQYF; cdr3_nt: TGTGCCAGCAGCGGGGGACTCAGGTCCCAAGAGACCCAGTACTTC
d_call: TRBD1; j_call: TRBJ1-2; v_call: TRBV5-1; clone_size: NA; cdr3_aa: CASRDGQETYGYTF; cdr3_nt: TGCGCCAGCAGAGATGGACAGGAAACCTATGGCTACACCTTC
d_call: NA; j_call: TRBJ2-7; v_call: TRBV30; clone_size: NA; cdr3_aa: CAWSPPKQYF; cdr3_nt: TGTGCCTGGAGTCCCCCTAAGCAGTACTTC
d_call: NA; j_call: TRBJ1-6; v_call: TRBV6-5; clone_size: once; cdr3_aa: CASSYDGGSPLHF; cdr3_nt: TGTGCCAGCAGTTACGATGGGGGCTCACCCCTCCACTTT
d_call: NA; j_call: TRBJ1-5; v_call: TRBV19; clone_size: NA; cdr3_aa: CASSKANQPQHF; cdr3_nt: TGTGCCAGTAGTAAAGCGAATCAGCCCCAGCATTTT
d_call: NA; j_call: TRBJ2-2; v_call: TRBV4-3; clone_size: NA; cdr3_aa: CASSSRRDSAAPGELFF; cdr3_nt: TGCGCCAGCAGCTCAAGACGGGACTCAGCGGCCCCCGGGGAGCTGTTTTTT
d_call: TRBD1; j_call: TRBJ2-4; v_call: TRBV6-1; clone_size: NA; cdr3_aa: CASSLGTGRGEYF; cdr3_nt: TGTGCCAGCAGTCTAGGGACAGGGCGAGGCGAGTACTTC
d_call: NA; j_call: TRBJ2-1; v_call: TRBV7-2; clone_size: NA; cdr3_aa: CASSWQGSDNEQFF; cdr3_nt: TGTGCCAGCAGCTGGCAGGGCTCAGACAATGAGCAGTTCTTC
d_call: NA; j_call: TRBJ2-3; v_call: TRBV11-3; clone_size: NA; cdr3_aa: CASSSTAANTQYF; cdr3_nt: TGTGCCAGCAGCTCGACAGCCGCGAATACGCAGTATTTT
d_call: NA; j_call: TRBJ1-1; v_call: TRBV7-9; clone_size: few; cdr3_aa: CASSLGTKIAEAFF; cdr3_nt: TGTGCCAGCAGCTTAGGGACAAAAATCGCTGAAGCTTTCTTT
d_call: TRBD2; j_call: TRBJ2-3; v_call: TRBV7-6; clone_size: NA; cdr3_aa: CASSFRGAGGPDTQYF; cdr3_nt: TGTGCCAGCAGCTTCCGTGGCGCGGGGGGTCCAGATACGCAGTATTTT
d_call: NA; j_call: TRBJ2-7; v_call: TRBV5-1; clone_size: NA; cdr3_aa: CASSLAGAGWAYEQYF; cdr3_nt: TGCGCCAGCAGCTTGGCCGGAGCAGGGTGGGCCTACGAGCAGTACTTC
d_call: NA; j_call: TRBJ2-2; v_call: TRBV7-2; clone_size: NA; cdr3_aa: CASSSSYTGELFF; cdr3_nt: TGTGCCAGCAGCTCGAGTTACACCGGGGAGCTGTTTTTT
d_call: NA; j_call: TRBJ2-7; v_call: TRBV5-1; clone_size: once; cdr3_aa: CASSGRGSSYEQYF; cdr3_nt: TGCGCCAGCAGCGGTAGGGGGAGCTCCTACGAGCAGTACTTC
d_call: NA; j_call: TRBJ1-1; v_call: TRBV6-5; clone_size: NA; cdr3_aa: CASSYLAGAEAFF; cdr3_nt: TGTGCCAGCAGTTACTTGGCGGGGGCTGAAGCTTTCTTT
d_call: NA; j_call: TRBJ1-2; v_call: TRBV5-1; clone_size: few; cdr3_aa: CASSLDRNYGYTF; cdr3_nt: TGCGCCAGCAGCTTGGACCGTAACTATGGCTACACCTTC
d_call: NA; j_call: TRBJ1-4; v_call: TRBV11-2; clone_size: NA; cdr3_aa: CASSLRQATNEKLFF; cdr3_nt: TGTGCCAGCAGCCTTAGACAGGCAACTAATGAAAAACTGTTTTTT
d_call: TRBD2; j_call: TRBJ2-1; v_call: TRBV4-2; clone_size: NA; cdr3_aa: CASSLGGGVYNEQFF; cdr3_nt: TGTGCCAGCAGCTTGGGCGGGGGGGTCTACAATGAGCAGTTCTTC
d_call: NA; j_call: TRBJ2-2; v_call: TRBV29-1; clone_size: NA; cdr3_aa: CSAAKTETPGELFF; cdr3_nt: TGCAGCGCTGCTAAAACAGAGACCCCCGGGGAGCTGTTTTTT